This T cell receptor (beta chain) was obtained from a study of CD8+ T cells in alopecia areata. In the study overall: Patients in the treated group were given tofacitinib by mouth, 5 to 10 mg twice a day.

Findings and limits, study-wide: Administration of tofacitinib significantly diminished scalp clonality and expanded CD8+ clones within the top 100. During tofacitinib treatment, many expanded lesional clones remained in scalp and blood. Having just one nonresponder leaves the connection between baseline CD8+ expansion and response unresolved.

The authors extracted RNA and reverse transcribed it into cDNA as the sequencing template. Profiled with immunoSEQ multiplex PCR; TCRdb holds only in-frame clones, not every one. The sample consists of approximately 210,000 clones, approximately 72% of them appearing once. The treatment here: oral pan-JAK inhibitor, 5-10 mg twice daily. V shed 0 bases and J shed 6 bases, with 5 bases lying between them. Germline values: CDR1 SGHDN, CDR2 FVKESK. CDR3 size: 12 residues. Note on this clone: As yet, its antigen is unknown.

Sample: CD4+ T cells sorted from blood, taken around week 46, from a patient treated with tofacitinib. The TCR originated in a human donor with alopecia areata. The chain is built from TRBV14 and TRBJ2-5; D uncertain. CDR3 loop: CASSQERQTQYF. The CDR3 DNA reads TGTGCCAGCAGCCAAGAACGGCAGACCCAGTACTTC.